This TCR beta chain is drawn from a study of PD-1 blockade in classical Hodgkin lymphoma. Concerning this clone itself: Its specificity is unknown.

Brentuximab vedotin exposure varied, and every patient relapsed after autologous stem cell transplantation. Study-level findings and limits: There was a significant rise in CD4+ TCR diversity by C4D1, with no such rise for CD8+. Complete responders' baseline diversity resembled that of newly diagnosed patients. Newly diagnosed patients were reported to start with lower TCR diversity than healthy donors. Patients were excluded if nivolumab began under 1 year after ASCT (the autologous transplant).

Profiling relied on immunoSEQ multiplex PCR, and the TCRdb table lists in-frame clones only, not all of them. The repertoire holds approximately 100,000 clones, around 89% seen once, with 5.5% to 8.5% in the top ten. The V segment lost 1 base and the J segment 6 bases; nucleotides outside the gene matches: 5. The CDR3 sequence is 16 residues long. The germline CDR1 and CDR2 sequences are SGHTA and FQGNSA. The source was peripheral blood mononuclear cells (PBMCs), collected before the second cycle of nivolumab. This chain uses TRBV7-2 with TRBJ2-1, with 11 bases aligning to TRBD2. The receptor comes from a human donor with classical Hodgkin lymphoma. CDR3 sequence (DNA): TGTGCCAGCAGCTTAGTGGCTAGCGGGGGGACCAATGAGCAGTTCTTC. As protein: CASSLVASGGTNEQFF.